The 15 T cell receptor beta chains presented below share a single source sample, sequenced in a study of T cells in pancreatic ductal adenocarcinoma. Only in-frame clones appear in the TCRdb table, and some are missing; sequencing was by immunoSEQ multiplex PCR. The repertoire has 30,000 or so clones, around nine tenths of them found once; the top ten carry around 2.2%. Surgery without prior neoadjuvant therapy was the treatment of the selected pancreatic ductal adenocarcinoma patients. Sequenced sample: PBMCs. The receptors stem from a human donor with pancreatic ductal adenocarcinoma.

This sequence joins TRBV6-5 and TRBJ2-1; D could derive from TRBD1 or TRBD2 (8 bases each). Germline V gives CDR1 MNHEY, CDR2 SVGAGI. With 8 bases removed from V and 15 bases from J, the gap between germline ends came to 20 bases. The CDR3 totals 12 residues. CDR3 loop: CASRTGGTGAFF. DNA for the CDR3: TGTGCCAGCCGTACGGGGGGGACAGGCGCGTTCTTC.

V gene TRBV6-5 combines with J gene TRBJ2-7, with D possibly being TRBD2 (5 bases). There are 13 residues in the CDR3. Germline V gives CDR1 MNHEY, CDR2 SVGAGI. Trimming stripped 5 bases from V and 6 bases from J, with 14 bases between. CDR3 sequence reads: CASSPRERAEQYF. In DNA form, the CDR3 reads TGTGCCAGCAGTCCACGAGAGAGGGCCGAGCAGTACTTC.

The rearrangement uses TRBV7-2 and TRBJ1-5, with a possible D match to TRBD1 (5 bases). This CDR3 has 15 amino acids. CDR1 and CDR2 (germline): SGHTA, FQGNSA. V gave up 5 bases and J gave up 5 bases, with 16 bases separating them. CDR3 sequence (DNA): TGTGCCAGCAGCCCGGACAAAAAACTCTATCAGCCCCAGCATTTT. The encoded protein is CASSPDKKLYQPQHF.

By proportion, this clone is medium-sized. The CDR3 DNA sequence: TGTGCCAGCAGTCAGCGAGCAGACGGGGAGCTGTTTTTT. It yields the protein CASSQRADGELFF. V and J are TRBV6-4 and TRBJ2-2; no reliable D call. Germline CDR1 reads MRHNA; CDR2 reads SNTAGT. The CDR3 spans 13 residues. Trimming shortened V by 5 bases and J by 7 bases, and 11 bases separated the two germline ends.

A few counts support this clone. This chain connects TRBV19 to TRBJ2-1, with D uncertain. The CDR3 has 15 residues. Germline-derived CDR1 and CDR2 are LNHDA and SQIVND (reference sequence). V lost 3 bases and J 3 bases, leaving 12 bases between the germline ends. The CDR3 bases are TGTGCCAGTAGTATGGGCACCAACTACTACAATGAGCAGTTCTTC. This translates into CASSMGTNYYNEQFF.

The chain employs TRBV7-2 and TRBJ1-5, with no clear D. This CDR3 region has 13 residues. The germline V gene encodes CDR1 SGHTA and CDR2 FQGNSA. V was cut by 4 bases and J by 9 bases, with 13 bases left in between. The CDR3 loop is CASSSGPSGPQHF. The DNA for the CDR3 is TGTGCCAGCAGCTCTGGTCCATCAGGGCCCCAGCATTTT. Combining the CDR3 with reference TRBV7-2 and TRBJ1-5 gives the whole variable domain GAGVSQSPSNKVTEKGKDVELRCDPISGHTALYWYRQSLGQGLEFLIYFQGNSAPDKSGLPSDRFSAERTGGSVSTLTIQRTQQEDSAVYLCASSSGPSGPQHFGDGTRLSIL.

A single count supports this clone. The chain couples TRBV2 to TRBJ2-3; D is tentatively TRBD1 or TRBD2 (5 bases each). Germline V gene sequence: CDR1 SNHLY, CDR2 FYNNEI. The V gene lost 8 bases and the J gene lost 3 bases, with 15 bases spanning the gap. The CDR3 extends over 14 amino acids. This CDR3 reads CASLGRSTTDTQYF. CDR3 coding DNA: TGTGCCAGCCTGGGACGTTCCACGACAGATACGCAGTATTTT.

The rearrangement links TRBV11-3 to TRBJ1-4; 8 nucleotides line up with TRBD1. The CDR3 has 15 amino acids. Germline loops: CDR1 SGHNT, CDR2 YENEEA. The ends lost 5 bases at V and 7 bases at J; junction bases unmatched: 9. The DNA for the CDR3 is TGTGCCAGCAGCGAGGGACAGGTTCGGGGTGAAAAACTGTTTTTT. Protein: CASSEGQVRGEKLFF.

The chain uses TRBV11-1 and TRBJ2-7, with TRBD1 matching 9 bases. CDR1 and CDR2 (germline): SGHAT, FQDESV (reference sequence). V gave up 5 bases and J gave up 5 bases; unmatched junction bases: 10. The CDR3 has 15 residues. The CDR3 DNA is TGTGCCAGCAGCCATTTACAGGGGGCGATCGACGAGCAGTACTTC. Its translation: CASSHLQGAIDEQYF.

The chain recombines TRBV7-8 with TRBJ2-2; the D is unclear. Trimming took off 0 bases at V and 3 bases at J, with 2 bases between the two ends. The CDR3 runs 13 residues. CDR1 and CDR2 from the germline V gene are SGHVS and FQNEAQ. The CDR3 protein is CASSLAYTGELFF. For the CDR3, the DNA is TGTGCCAGCAGCTTAGCCTACACCGGGGAGCTGTTTTTT.

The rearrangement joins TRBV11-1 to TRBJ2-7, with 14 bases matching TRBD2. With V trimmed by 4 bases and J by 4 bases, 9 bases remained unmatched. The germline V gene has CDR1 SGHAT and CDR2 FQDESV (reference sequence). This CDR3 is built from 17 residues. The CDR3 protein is CASSSGLAGEFFYEQYF. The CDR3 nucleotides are TGTGCCAGCAGCTCGGGACTAGCGGGAGAATTCTTTTACGAGCAGTACTTC.

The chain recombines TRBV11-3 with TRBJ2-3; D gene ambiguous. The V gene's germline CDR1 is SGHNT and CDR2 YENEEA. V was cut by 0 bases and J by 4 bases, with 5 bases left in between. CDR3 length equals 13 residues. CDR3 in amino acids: CASSLDRADTQYF. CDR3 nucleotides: TGTGCCAGCAGCTTAGATCGGGCAGATACGCAGTATTTT.

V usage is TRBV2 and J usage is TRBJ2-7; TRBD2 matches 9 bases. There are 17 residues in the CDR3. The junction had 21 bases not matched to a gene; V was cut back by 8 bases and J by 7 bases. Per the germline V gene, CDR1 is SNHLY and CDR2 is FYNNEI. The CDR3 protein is CASVGLTRNNLAGEQYF. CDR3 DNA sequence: TGTGCCAGCGTAGGACTGACCCGGAACAATCTAGCGGGGGAGCAGTACTTC. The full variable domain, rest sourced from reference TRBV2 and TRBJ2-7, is EPEVTQTPSHQVTQMGQEVILRCVPISNHLYFYWYRQILGQKVEFLVSFYNNEISEKSEIFDDQFSVERPDGSNFTLKIRSTKLEDSAMYFCASVGLTRNNLAGEQYFGPGTRLTVT.

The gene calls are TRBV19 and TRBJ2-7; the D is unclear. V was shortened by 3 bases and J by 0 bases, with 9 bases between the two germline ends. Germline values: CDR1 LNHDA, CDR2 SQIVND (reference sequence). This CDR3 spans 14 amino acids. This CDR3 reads CASSITHLSYEQYF. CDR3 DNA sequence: TGTGCCAGTAGTATCACACACCTCTCCTACGAGCAGTACTTC.

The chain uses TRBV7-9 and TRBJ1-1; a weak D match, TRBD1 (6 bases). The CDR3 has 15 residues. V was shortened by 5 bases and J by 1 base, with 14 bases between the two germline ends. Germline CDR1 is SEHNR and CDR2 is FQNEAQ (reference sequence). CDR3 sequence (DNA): TGTGCCAGCAGCCAACAGGGAGCGGCGAACACTGAAGCTTTCTTT. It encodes CASSQQGAANTEAFF.